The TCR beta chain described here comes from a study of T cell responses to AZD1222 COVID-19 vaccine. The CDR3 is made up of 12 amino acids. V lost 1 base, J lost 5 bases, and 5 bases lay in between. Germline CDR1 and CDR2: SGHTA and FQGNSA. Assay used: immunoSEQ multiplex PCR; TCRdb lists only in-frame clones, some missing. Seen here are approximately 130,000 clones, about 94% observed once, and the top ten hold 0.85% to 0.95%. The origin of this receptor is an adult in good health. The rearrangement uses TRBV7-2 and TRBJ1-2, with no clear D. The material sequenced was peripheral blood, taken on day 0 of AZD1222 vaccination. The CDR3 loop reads CASSLGLYGYTF. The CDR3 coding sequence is TGTGCCAGCAGCTTAGGGCTTTATGGCTACACCTTC.